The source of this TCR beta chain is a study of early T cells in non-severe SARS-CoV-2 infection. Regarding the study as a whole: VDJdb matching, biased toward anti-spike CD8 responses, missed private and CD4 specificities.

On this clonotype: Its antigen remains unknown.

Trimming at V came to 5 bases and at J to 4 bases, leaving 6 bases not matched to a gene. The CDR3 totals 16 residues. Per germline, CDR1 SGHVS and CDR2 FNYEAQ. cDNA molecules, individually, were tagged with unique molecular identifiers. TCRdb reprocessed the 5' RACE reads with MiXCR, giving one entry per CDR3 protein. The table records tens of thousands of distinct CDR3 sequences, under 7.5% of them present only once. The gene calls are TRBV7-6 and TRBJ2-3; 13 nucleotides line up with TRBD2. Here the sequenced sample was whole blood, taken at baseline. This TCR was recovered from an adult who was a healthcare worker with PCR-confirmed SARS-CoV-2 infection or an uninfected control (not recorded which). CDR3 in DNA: TGTGCCAGCAGCCCGCGGACTAGCGGGAGCGCAGATACGCAGTATTTT. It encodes CASSPRTSGSADTQYF.